This T cell receptor beta chain was identified during a study of neoadjuvant anti-PD-1 for oral cavity cancer. Study background: Around day 43, patients without progression received a fourth nivolumab dose before surgery.

Described time point: after neoadjuvant nivolumab, at surgical resection. These newly diagnosed stage II-IVA oral cavity squamous cell carcinoma patients had no prior systemic or radiation treatment. Cohort: HPV-negative, locally advanced oral cavity squamous cell carcinoma patients. The germline V and J ends were trimmed by 5 bases and 6 bases, with 14 bases remaining between them. Germline values: CDR1 MNHNS, CDR2 SASEGT. The CDR3 length is 14 residues. Assay used: immunoSEQ multiplex PCR; TCRdb lists only in-frame clones, some missing. The sample lists approximately 15,000 clones, roughly 40% occurring once.

V gene TRBV6-1 combines with J gene TRBJ1-5; a possible D gene is TRBD1 (5 bases). The sequence was obtained from a person aged 35 to 85 with oral cavity squamous cell carcinoma. This specimen was tumor tissue, taken after nivolumab (anti-PD-1) treatment. The CDR3 coding sequence is TGTGCCAGCAGTTCTGACAGTAATTTTCAGCCCCAGCATTTT. It translates to CASSSDSNFQPQHF.